One and the same sample provided the 17 T cell receptor beta chains below, sequenced in a study of cytomegalovirus exposure and HLA in healthy donors. PCR primers comprised 60 Vbeta and 13 Jbeta primers. This table comes from immunoSEQ multiplex PCR, and its TCRdb copy is limited to in-frame clones, with some not included. The repertoire includes around 120,000 clones, about 85% of them detected once, and about 1.8% sits in the top ten. The sequencing input was PBMCs. These receptors were collected from a boy between 10 and 17 years old in good health and CMV-seronegative.

The table lists this clone with a count of one. Its ends do not fully match the called genes, so a read error is possible. The CDR3 region is CASSLFRQGQGRKANYGYPF. The CDR3, as DNA: TGTGCCAGCAGTCTTTTCCGACAGGGCCAGGGGCGAAAAGCTAACTATGGCTACCCCTTC. This chain joins TRBV6-7 and TRBJ1-2, with 7 bases matching TRBD1. Being an ORF, TRBV6-7 has a function that is uncertain. The CDR3 length is 20 residues.

CDR3 protein: CASSTTTQGANGYTF. The CDR3 DNA reads as TGTGCCAGCAGCACAACTACACAGGGGGCGAATGGCTACACCTTC. V gene TRBV11-1 combines with J gene TRBJ1-2, with 9 nucleotides matching TRBD1. Germline-derived CDR1 and CDR2 are SGHAT and FQDESV (reference sequence). The CDR3 length is 15 residues. Unmatched junction bases numbered 10, after V lost 5 bases and J lost 6 bases.

The rearrangement joins TRBV25-1 to TRBJ2-7, with D hard to call. The CDR3 length is 18 residues. CDR1 and CDR2 from the germline V gene are MGHDK and SYGVNS. The V gene lost 3 bases and the J gene lost 3 bases, with 24 bases spanning the gap. The CDR3 bases are TGTGCCAGCAGTGAGTTTGAAAGTTTGGAGCTCCCCGGCTACGAGCAGTACTTC. Protein: CASSEFESLELPGYEQYF.

The chain links TRBV7-3 to TRBJ1-5; 7 bases fit TRBD1. With 2 bases clipped from V and 5 bases from J, the junction kept 3 bases outside the gene matches. The CDR3 consists of 14 residues. The V gene's germline CDR1 is SGHTA and CDR2 FQGTGA. The CDR3 sequence is CASSLRGGDQPQHF. CDR3 nucleotides: TGTGCCAGCAGCTTACGAGGGGGCGATCAGCCCCAGCATTTT.

The V gene is TRBV19, the J gene TRBJ1-3; D is possibly TRBD1 (5 bases). Trimming left V 5 bases short and J 4 bases short, with 9 bases between. This CDR3 contains 13 residues. The V gene's germline CDR1 is LNHDA and CDR2 SQIVND (reference sequence). The CDR3 reads CASSSGRGNTIYF. DNA for the CDR3: TGTGCCAGTAGTTCAGGGAGGGGAAACACCATATATTTT.

The chain uses TRBV5-4 and TRBJ1-2; the D is unclear. The CDR3 totals 15 residues. V was cut by 0 bases and J by 0 bases, with 9 bases left in between. Germline-derived CDR1 and CDR2 are SGHNT and YYREEE (reference sequence). CDR3 protein: CASSLAPTTNYGYTF. The CDR3 region has the DNA TGTGCCAGCAGCTTGGCGCCGACAACTAACTATGGCTACACCTTC.

The V and J genes are TRBV10-3 and TRBJ1-1; tentative D call: TRBD1 (5 bases). Germline V gene sequence: CDR1 ENHRY, CDR2 SYGVKD. This CDR3 spans 12 amino acids. V was shortened by 11 bases and J by 0 bases, with 10 bases between the two germline ends. CDR3 sequence reads: CASTGLNTEAFF. Here the CDR3 DNA reads TGTGCCTCAACAGGTTTGAACACTGAAGCTTTCTTT.

This clone was recorded only once. The rearrangement joins TRBV15 to TRBJ2-5, with D possibly matching TRBD1 (6 bases). V lost 4 bases to trimming and J lost 1 base, with 16 bases between them. The CDR3 has 16 amino acids. The germline V gene has CDR1 LNHNV and CDR2 YYDKDF (reference sequence). The CDR3 DNA reads as TGTGCCACCAGCATAGACGTGACAGGTCCCCAAGAGACCCAGTACTTC. Amino acid sequence: CATSIDVTGPQETQYF.

The chain is built from TRBV7-9 and TRBJ2-3, with 13 bases that match TRBD2. Per the germline V gene, CDR1 is SEHNR and CDR2 is FQNEAQ (reference sequence). With 5 bases clipped from V and 4 bases from J, the junction kept 9 bases outside the gene matches. This CDR3 has 17 amino acids. Here the CDR3 DNA reads TGTGCCAGCAGCCCGCGGACTAGCGGGAGTATCCCAGATACGCAGTATTTT. It specifies CASSPRTSGSIPDTQYF.

The chain joins TRBV29-1 to TRBJ1-3; possible D gene TRBD1, 6 bases. Per germline, CDR1 SQVTM and CDR2 ANQGSEA. Deletions cut 5 bases from V and 2 bases from J, with 7 bases between. This CDR3 spans 12 amino acids. In DNA, the CDR3 is TGCAGCGTTCGACAGGCTGGAAACACCATATATTTT. Translating gives CSVRQAGNTIYF.

This chain uses TRBV2 with TRBJ2-5, with D perhaps TRBD2 (7 bases). The germline CDR1 and CDR2 sequences are SNHLY and FYNNEI. The CDR3 has 15 residues. Trimming pared 5 bases from V and 5 bases from J, leaving 18 bases between. In nucleotides, the CDR3 is TGTGCCAGCAGTTCCCTCGGGGGGCCGGGCGAGACCCAGTACTTC. It specifies CASSSLGGPGETQYF.

This chain uses TRBV5-1 with TRBJ2-1; 8 bases align to TRBD1. V trimming: 1 base; J trimming: 7 bases; junction bases outside the gene matches: 1. This CDR3 comprises 13 residues. Germline CDR1 SGHRS, CDR2 YFSETQ. The CDR3, as DNA: TGCGCCAGCAGCTTGCAGGGGGCGAATGAGCAGTTCTTC. It codes for CASSLQGANEQFF.

The V gene is TRBV6-5, the J gene TRBJ2-7, with 9 bases lining up with TRBD2. This CDR3 is built from 13 residues. With 5 bases clipped from V and 6 bases from J, the junction kept 5 bases outside the gene matches. The germline CDR1 and CDR2 sequences are MNHEY and SVGAGI. The CDR3 DNA sequence: TGTGCCAGCAGTCGGGGACTAGCTGCCGAGCAGTACTTC. Protein sequence: CASSRGLAAEQYF.

The rearrangement joins TRBV30 to TRBJ1-1; tentatively, D is TRBD1 (5 bases). Germline V lookup: CDR1 GTSNPN, CDR2 SVGIG (reference sequence). This CDR3 region has 10 residues. V lost 5 bases, J lost 12 bases, and 13 bases lay in between. CDR3 loop: CAWDGRETFF. In nucleotides, the CDR3 is TGTGCCTGGGACGGCAGGGAAACTTTCTTT.

This clone came up a few times. The rearrangement uses TRBV7-9 and TRBJ2-5; TRBD2 might be the D (5 bases). V dropped 4 bases and J dropped 2 bases, with 11 bases sitting between them. The germline gives CDR1 SEHNR, CDR2 FQNEAQ (reference sequence). The length of the CDR3 is 14 residues. This CDR3 reads CASSSPGKQETQYF. CDR3 in DNA: TGTGCCAGCAGCTCCCCGGGAAAGCAAGAGACCCAGTACTTC.

In DNA, the CDR3 is TGTGCCAGCAGCCAAGACTTGACAGGGTCAGAGACCCAGTACTTC. It encodes CASSQDLTGSETQYF. The chain has TRBV4-2 and TRBJ2-5; 7 positions agree with TRBD1. CDR3 length equals 15 residues. V was pared by 0 bases and J by 4 bases, with 5 bases of the junction left unmatched. Germline assignment: CDR1 LGHNA and CDR2 YNFKEQ.

This chain uses TRBV6-1 with TRBJ2-7; D possibly corresponds to TRBD1 (5 bases). V shed 2 bases and J shed 1 base, with 12 bases lying between them. The CDR3 loop spans 15 amino acids. Germline V gene data show CDR1 as MNHNS and CDR2 as SASEGT. The CDR3 is CASSEWQGMSYEQYF. In DNA, the CDR3 is TGTGCCAGCAGTGAATGGCAGGGAATGTCCTACGAGCAGTACTTC.